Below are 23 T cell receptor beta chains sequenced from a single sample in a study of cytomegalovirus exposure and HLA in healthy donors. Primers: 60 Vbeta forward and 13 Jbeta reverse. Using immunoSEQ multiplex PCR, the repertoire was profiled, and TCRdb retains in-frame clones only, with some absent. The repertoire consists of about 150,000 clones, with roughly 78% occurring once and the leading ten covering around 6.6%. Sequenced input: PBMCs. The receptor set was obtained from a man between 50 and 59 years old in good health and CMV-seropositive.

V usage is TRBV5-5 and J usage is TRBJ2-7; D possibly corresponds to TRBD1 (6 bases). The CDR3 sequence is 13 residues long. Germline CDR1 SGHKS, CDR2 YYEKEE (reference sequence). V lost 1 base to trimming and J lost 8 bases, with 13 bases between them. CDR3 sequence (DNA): TGTGCCAGCAGCTTGCCAGGGGTTTTGAAGCAGTACTTC. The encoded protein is CASSLPGVLKQYF.

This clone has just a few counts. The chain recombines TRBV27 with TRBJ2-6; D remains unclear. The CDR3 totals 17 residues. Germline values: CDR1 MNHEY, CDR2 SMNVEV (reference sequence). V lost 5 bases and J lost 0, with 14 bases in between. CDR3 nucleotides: TGTGCCAGCAGTCCCTTTCGGGTGAGCTCTGGGGCCAACGTCCTGACTTTC. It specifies CASSPFRVSSGANVLTF.

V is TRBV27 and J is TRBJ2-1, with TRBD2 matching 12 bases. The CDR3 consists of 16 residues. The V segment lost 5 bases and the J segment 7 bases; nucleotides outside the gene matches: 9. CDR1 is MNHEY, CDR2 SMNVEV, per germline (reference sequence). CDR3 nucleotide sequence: TGTGCCAGCAGTCCGAGACTAGCGGGAGCTACAAATGAGCAGTTCTTC. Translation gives CASSPRLAGATNEQFF.

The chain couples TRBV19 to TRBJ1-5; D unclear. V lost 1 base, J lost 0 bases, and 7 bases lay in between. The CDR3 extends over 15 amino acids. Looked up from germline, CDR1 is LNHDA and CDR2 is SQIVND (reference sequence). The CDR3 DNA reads TGTGCCAGTAGTATAGGGGCATATAGCAATCAGCCCCAGCATTTT. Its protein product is CASSIGAYSNQPQHF.

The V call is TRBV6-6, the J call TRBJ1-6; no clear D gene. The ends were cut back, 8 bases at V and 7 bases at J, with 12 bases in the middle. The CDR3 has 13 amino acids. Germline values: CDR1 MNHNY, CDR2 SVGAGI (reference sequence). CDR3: CASLLAQNSPLHF. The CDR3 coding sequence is TGTGCCAGCCTCCTAGCACAAAATTCACCCCTCCACTTT.

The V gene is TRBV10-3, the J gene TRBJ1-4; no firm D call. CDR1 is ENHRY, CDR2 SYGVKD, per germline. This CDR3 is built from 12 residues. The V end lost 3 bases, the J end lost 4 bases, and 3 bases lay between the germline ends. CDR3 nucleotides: TGTGCCATCAGTGACAGTAATGAAAAACTGTTTTTT. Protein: CAISDSNEKLFF.

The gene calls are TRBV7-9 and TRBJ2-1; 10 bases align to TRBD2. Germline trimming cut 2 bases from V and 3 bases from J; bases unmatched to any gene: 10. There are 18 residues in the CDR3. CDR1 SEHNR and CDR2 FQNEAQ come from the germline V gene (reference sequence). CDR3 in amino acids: CASSLSPSRTSGYNEQFF. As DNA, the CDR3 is TGTGCCAGCAGCTTAAGCCCGAGTCGGACTAGCGGCTACAATGAGCAGTTCTTC.

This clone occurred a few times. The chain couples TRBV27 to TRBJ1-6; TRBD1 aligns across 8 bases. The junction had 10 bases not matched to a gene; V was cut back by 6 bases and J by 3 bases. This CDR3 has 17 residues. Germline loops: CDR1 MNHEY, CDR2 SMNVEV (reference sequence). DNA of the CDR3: TGTGCCAGCAGACAGCTCGGACAGGGAGACTATAATTCACCCCTCCACTTT. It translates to CASRQLGQGDYNSPLHF.

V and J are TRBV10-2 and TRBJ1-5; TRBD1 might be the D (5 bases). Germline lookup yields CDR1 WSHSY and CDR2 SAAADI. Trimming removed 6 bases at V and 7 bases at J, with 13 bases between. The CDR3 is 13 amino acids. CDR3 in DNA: TGCGCCAGCAGCCCGGGGGTTGAGCAGCCCCAGCATTTT. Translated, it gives CASSPGVEQPQHF.

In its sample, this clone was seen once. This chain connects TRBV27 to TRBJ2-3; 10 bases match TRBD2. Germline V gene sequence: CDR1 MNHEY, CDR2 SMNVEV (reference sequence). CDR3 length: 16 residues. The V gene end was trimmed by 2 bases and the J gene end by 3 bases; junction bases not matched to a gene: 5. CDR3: CASSLGTSGMTDTQYF. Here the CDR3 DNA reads TGTGCCAGCAGTTTAGGTACTAGCGGGATGACAGATACGCAGTATTTT.

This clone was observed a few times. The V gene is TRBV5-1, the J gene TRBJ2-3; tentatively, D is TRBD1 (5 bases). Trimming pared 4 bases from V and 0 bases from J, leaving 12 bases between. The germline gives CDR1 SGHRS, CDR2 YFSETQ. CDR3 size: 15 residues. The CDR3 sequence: CASSPGQPSTDTQYF. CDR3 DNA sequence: TGCGCCAGCAGCCCTGGACAACCCAGCACAGATACGCAGTATTTT.

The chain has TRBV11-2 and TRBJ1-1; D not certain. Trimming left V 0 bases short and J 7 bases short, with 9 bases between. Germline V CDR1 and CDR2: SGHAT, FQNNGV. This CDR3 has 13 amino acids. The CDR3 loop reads CASSLDRRSEAFF. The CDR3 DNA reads TGTGCCAGCAGCTTAGATCGCCGGAGTGAAGCTTTCTTT.

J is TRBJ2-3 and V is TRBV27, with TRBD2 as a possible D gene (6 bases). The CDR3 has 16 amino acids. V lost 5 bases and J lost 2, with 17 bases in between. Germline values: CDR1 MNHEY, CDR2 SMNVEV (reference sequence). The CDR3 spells CASSADYSASTDTQYF. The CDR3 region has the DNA TGTGCCAGCAGTGCGGACTATTCGGCATCCACAGATACGCAGTATTTT.

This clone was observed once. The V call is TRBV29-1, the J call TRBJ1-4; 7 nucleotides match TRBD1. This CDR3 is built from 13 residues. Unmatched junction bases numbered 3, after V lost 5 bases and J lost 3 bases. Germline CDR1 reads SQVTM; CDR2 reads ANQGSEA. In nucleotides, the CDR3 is TGCAGCGTTTGGACAGGATCTAATGAAAAACTGTTTTTT. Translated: CSVWTGSNEKLFF.

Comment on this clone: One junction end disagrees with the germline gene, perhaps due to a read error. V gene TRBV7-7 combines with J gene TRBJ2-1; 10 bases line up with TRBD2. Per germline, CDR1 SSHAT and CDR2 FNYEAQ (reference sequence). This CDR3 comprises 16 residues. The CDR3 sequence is CASSLVWSGRGNEQFF. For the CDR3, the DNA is TGTGCTAGCAGCTTAGTCTGGAGCGGGAGGGGCAATGAGCAGTTCTTC.

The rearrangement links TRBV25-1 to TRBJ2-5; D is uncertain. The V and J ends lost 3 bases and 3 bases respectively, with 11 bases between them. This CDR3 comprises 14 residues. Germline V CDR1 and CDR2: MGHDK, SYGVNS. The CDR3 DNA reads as TGTGCCAGCAGTGAGAGGTTGGAGAAAGAGACCCAGTACTTC. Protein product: CASSERLEKETQYF. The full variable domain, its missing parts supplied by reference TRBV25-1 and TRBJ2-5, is EADIYQTPRYLVIGTGKKITLECSQTMGHDKMYWYQQDPGMELHLIHYSYGVNSTEKGDLSSESTVSRIRTEHFPLTLESARPSHTSQYLCASSERLEKETQYFGPGTRLLVL.

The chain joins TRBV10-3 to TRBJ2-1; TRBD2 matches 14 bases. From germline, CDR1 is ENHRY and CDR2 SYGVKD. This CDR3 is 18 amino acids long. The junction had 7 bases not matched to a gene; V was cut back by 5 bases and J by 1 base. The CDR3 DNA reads TGTGCCATCAGTTCGGGACTAGCGGGAGCGGTATCCTACAATGAGCAGTTCTTC. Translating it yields CAISSGLAGAVSYNEQFF.

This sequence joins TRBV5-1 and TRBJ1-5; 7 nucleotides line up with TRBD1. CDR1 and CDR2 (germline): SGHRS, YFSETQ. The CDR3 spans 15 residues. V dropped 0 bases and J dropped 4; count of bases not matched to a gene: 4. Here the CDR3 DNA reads TGCGCCAGCAGCTTGGGGGCAGGGGGAAATCAGCCCCAGCATTTT. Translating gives CASSLGAGGNQPQHF.

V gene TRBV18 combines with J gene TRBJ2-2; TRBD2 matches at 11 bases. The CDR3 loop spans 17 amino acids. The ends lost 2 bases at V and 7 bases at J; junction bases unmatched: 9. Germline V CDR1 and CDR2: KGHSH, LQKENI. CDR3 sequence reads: CASSPGTSGPLGGELFF. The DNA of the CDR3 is TGTGCCAGCTCACCAGGGACTAGCGGACCCCTCGGCGGGGAGCTGTTTTTT. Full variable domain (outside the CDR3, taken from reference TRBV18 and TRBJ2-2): NAGVMQNPRHLVRRRGQEARLRCSPMKGHSHVYWYRQLPEEGLKFMVYLQKENIIDESGMPKERFSAEFPKEGPSILRIQQVVRGDSAAYFCASSPGTSGPLGGELFFGEGSRLTVL.

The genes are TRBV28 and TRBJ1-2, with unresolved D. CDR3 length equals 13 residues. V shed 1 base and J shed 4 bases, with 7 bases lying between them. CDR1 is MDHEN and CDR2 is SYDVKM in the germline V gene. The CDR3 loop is CASSLYAPYGYTF. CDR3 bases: TGTGCCAGCAGTTTATACGCGCCCTATGGCTACACCTTC.

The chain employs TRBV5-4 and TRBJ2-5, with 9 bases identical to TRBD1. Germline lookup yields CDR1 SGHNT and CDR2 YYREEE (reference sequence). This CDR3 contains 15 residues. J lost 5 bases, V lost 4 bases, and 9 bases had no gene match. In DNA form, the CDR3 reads TGTGCCAGCAGCCAGACACAGGGGGCGTGGGAGACCCAGTACTTC. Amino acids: CASSQTQGAWETQYF.

CDR3 sequence (DNA): TGTGCCAGCAGGCCCCAGGGTCGGAATCAGCCCCAGCATTTT. This gives the protein CASRPQGRNQPQHF. The chain has TRBV2 and TRBJ1-5; tentatively, D is TRBD1 (5 bases). CDR3 size: 14 residues. The V end lost 6 bases, the J end lost 4 bases, and 13 bases lay between the germline ends. The germline CDR1 and CDR2 sequences are SNHLY and FYNNEI.

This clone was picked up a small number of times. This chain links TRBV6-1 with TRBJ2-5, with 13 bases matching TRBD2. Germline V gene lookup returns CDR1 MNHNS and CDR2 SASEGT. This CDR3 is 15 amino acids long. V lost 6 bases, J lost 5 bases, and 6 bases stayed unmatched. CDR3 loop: CASSPTSGRVETQYF. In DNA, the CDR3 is TGTGCCAGCAGCCCAACTAGCGGGAGGGTTGAGACCCAGTACTTC.